This note documents a single TCR beta chain sequence. This sample was taken from a study of beta chain features in type 1 diabetes. Between the trimmed V and J ends, which lost 5 bases and 8 bases, there was a span of 15 bases. CDR3 length equals 14 residues. Germline V gene lookup returns CDR1 MNHNS and CDR2 SASEGT. The isolated RNA, all of it, was reverse transcribed, so expressed TCRB transcripts were what got sequenced. The method was immunoSEQ multiplex PCR; TCRdb's version includes in-frame clones alone and lacks a portion of them. The sample comprises over 700,000 clones, roughly 16% of which are singletons, and 0.02% to 0.025% rests with the top ten.

The chain employs TRBV6-1 and TRBJ1-4; a possible D gene is TRBD1 (5 bases). Material: naive CD4+ T cells from blood. The source is a woman aged 18 to 35 in good health. The CDR3 DNA sequence: TGTGCCAGCAGTTTCAGGACACCTCGGGAAAAACTGTTTTTT. Translated, it gives CASSFRTPREKLFF.